One sample yielded the 9 T cell receptor beta chains listed below, sequenced in a study of CD8 T cells in ankylosing spondylitis. TCRdb passed the 5' RACE reads through MiXCR, listing each CDR3 protein once. The table records fewer than 50,000 distinct CDR3 sequences, about 11% of them present only once. The sequenced material came from blood, either unsorted or a sorted T cell fraction (not recorded which). All receptors derive from a male donor with ankylosing spondylitis or in good health (not recorded which).

There are many counts of this clonotype. The rearrangement uses TRBV15 and TRBJ2-3; D gene ambiguous. The CDR3 covers 14 residues. Germline V gene sequence: CDR1 LNHNV, CDR2 YYDKDF (reference sequence). Trimming pared 1 base from V and 6 bases from J, leaving 11 bases between. The CDR3 sequence is CATSRGLLPDTQYF. The CDR3 DNA reads as TGTGCCACCAGCAGAGGTTTGTTGCCGGATACGCAGTATTTT. The full variable domain, with the rest looked up from reference TRBV15 and TRBJ2-3, is DAMVIQNPRYQVTQFGKPVTLSCSQTLNHNVMYWYQQKSSQAPKLLFHYYDKDFNNEADTPDNFQSRRPNTSFCFLDIRSPGLGDTAMYLCATSRGLLPDTQYFGPGTRLTVL.

This clonotype came up many times. The genes are TRBV7-7 and TRBJ2-7; D might be TRBD1 (5 bases). The germline V gene has CDR1 SSHAT and CDR2 FNYEAQ (reference sequence). Trimming left V 2 bases short and J 1 base short, with 6 bases between. The CDR3 length is 13 residues. Written as DNA, the CDR3 is TGTGCCAGCAGCTTATCAGGGTCCTACGAGCAGTACTTC. Protein: CASSLSGSYEQYF.

This clonotype was counted ten times or more. This chain connects TRBV12-3 or TRBV12-4 to TRBJ2-3, with TRBD2 matching over 7 bases. After removal of 3 bases from V and 0 bases from J, the junction contained 6 bases not matched to a gene. This CDR3 is built from 16 residues. The CDR3 DNA follows: TGTGCCAGCAGTTTCTGGGCGGGGGTTAGCACAGATACGCAGTATTTT. It is translated as CASSFWAGVSTDTQYF.

This clonotype was counted many times. The J gene is TRBJ2-3, the V gene TRBV2, with 8 bases identical to TRBD2. Trimming took 2 bases from V and 2 from J; bases not matched to a gene: 6. Germline V CDR1 and CDR2: SNHLY, FYNNEI. The CDR3 is 16 residues long. This chain's CDR3 is CASSEPAGDPTDTQYF. For the CDR3, the DNA is TGTGCCAGCAGTGAACCAGCGGGGGATCCCACAGATACGCAGTATTTT.

This clonotype has just a few counts. The chain uses TRBV5-5 and TRBJ2-6; no reliable D call. CDR1 SGHKS and CDR2 YYEKEE come from the germline V gene (reference sequence). The CDR3 spans 14 residues. Trimming cost V 4 bases and J 2 bases, with 7 bases left between them. The CDR3, as DNA: TGTGCCAGCAGCCCTGGGCCTGGGGCCAACGTCCTGACTTTC. This encodes CASSPGPGANVLTF. Drawing the rest from reference TRBV5-5 and TRBJ2-6, the complete variable domain is DAGVTQSPTHLIKTRGQQVTLRCSPISGHKSVSWYQQVLGQGPQFIFQYYEKEERGRGNFPDRFSARQFPNYSSELNVNALLLGDSALYLCASSPGPGANVLTFGAGSRLTVL.

The genes are TRBV3-1 and TRBJ2-7; D is unresolved. Germline V lookup: CDR1 LGHDT, CDR2 YNNKEL (reference sequence). This CDR3 comprises 18 residues. Trimming cost V 1 base and J 2 bases, with 21 bases left between them. The CDR3 DNA sequence: TGTGCCAGCAGCCAAGGGGTTCTACAGACCGCACCCCCCTACGAGCAGTACTTC. This encodes CASSQGVLQTAPPYEQYF.

J is TRBJ2-2 and V is TRBV28; 13 nucleotides agree with TRBD2. The length of the CDR3 is 15 residues. Per the germline V gene, CDR1 is MDHEN and CDR2 is SYDVKM. V was clipped by 6 bases and J by 4 bases; unmatched bases: 2. This CDR3 is CASSGLAGATGELFF. The DNA for the CDR3 is TGTGCCAGCAGCGGACTAGCGGGGGCCACCGGGGAGCTGTTTTTT.

This clonotype was seen repeatedly, ten times or more. The chain employs TRBV12-3 or TRBV12-4 and TRBJ1-4; 9 positions match TRBD1. CDR3 length: 15 residues. After removal of 5 bases from V and 7 bases from J, the junction contained 8 bases not matched to a gene. CDR3 nucleotide sequence: TGTGCCAGCAGTCCCGGGGACAGGGCCCGTGAAAAACTGTTTTTT. Protein: CASSPGDRAREKLFF.

This clonotype showed up many times. This CDR3 is CASSLQGFGNTIYF. The CDR3 DNA reads TGTGCCAGCAGTTTACAGGGATTTGGAAACACCATATATTTT. This rearrangement joins TRBV12-3 or TRBV12-4 to TRBJ1-3; the D gene is possibly TRBD1 (5 bases). The CDR3 contains 14 residues. V shed 2 bases and J shed 3 bases, with 8 bases lying between them.